A single sample gave rise to the 5 T cell receptor beta chains below, sequenced in a study of T cell clonotyping in hematopoietic cell transplantation. Time point defined: recipient sample about 28 days before transplant, after cytoreduction. Clones were read by immunoSEQ multiplex PCR, and TCRdb kept only the in-frame ones, dropping some. The top ten clones hold approximately 5.7% of a sample with around 45,000 clones, about four fifths of them seen once. Source: peripheral blood mononuclear cells, taken before stem cell transplant. The receptors shown here come from a man aged 55 to 70 with myelodysplastic syndrome. Some clones in this sample may be carry-over from other donors' samples.

This chain uses TRBV7-9 with TRBJ1-1; unclear D gene. CDR1 and CDR2 from the germline V gene are SEHNR and FQNEAQ (reference sequence). The CDR3 covers 12 residues. Trimming cost V 5 bases and J 9 bases, with 13 bases left between them. CDR3 region: CASSDWAAKAFF. CDR3 coding DNA: TGTGCCAGCAGCGATTGGGCAGCCAAAGCTTTCTTT.

The chain couples TRBV4-2 to TRBJ2-5; D remains ambiguous. Germline-derived CDR1 and CDR2 are LGHNA and YNFKEQ. CDR3 length equals 13 residues. The ends were cut back, 3 bases at V and 2 bases at J, with 7 bases in the middle. Here the CDR3 reads CASSQFRQETQYF. Here the CDR3 DNA reads TGTGCCAGCAGCCAGTTTAGACAAGAGACCCAGTACTTC.

This clone showed up just a few times. The V and J genes are TRBV7-6 and TRBJ1-6; D is unclear. Deletions cut 3 bases from V and 5 bases from J, with 8 bases between. Looked up from germline, CDR1 is SGHVS and CDR2 is FNYEAQ. The CDR3 loop spans 14 amino acids. The CDR3 DNA sequence: TGTGCCAGCAGCTTGATGTTGAATAATTCACCCCTCCACTTT. Amino acids: CASSLMLNNSPLHF.

The CDR3 sequence is CSARGNGELFF. Here the CDR3 DNA reads TGCAGTGCTAGGGGGAACGGGGAGCTGTTTTTT. The chain is built from TRBV20-1 and TRBJ2-2; D gene unclear. CDR1 DFQATT and CDR2 SNEGSKA come from the germline V gene (reference sequence). Trimming left V 3 bases short and J 7 bases short, with 6 bases between. This CDR3 spans 11 amino acids.

The chain uses TRBV14 and TRBJ2-5; D is ambiguous. Germline CDR1 and CDR2: SGHDN and FVKESK. Between the trimmed V and J ends, which lost 2 bases and 0 bases, there was a span of 7 bases. The CDR3 runs 14 residues. This CDR3 reads CASSQRQYQETQYF. Written as DNA, the CDR3 is TGTGCCAGCAGCCAACGGCAGTACCAAGAGACCCAGTACTTC. Combining the CDR3 with reference TRBV14 and TRBJ2-5 gives the whole variable domain EAGVTQFPSHSVIEKGQTVTLRCDPISGHDNLYWYRRVMGKEIKFLLHFVKESKQDESGMPNNRFLAERTGGTYSTLKVQPAELEDSGVYFCASSQRQYQETQYFGPGTRLLVL.